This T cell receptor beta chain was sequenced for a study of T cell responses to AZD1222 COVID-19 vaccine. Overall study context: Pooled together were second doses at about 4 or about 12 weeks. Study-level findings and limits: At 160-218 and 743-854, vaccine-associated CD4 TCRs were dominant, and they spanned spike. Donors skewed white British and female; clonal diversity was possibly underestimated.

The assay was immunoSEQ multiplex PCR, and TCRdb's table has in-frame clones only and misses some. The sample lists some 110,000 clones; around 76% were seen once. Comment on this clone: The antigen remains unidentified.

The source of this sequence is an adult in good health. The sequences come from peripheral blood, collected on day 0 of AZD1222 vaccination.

CDR3 in amino acids: CASNQGLEGYTF. The CDR3 coding sequence is TGTGCCAGTAATCAGGGCCTGGAGGGCTACACCTTC. This chain uses TRBV19 with TRBJ1-2; tentatively, D is TRBD1 (5 bases). CDR1 LNHDA and CDR2 SQIVND come from the germline V gene (reference sequence). The CDR3 is made up of 12 amino acids. V gave up 7 bases and J gave up 8 bases, with 14 bases separating them.